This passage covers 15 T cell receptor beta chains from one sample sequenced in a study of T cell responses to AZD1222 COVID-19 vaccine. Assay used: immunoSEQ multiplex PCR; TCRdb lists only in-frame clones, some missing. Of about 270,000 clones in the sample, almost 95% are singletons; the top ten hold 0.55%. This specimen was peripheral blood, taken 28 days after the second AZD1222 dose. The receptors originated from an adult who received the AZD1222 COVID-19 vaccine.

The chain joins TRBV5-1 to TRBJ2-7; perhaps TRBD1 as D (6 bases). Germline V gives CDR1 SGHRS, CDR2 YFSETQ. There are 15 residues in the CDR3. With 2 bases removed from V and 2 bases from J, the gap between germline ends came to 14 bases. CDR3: CASSLEGQTTYEQYF. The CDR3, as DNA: TGCGCCAGCAGCTTAGAGGGACAAACTACCTACGAGCAGTACTTC.

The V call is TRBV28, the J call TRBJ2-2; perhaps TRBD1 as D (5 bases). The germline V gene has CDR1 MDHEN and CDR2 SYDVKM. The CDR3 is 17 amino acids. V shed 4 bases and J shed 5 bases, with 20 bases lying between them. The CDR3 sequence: CASSSGWGIAGTGELFF. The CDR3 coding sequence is TGTGCCAGCAGTTCCGGGTGGGGAATAGCAGGGACCGGGGAGCTGTTTTTT.

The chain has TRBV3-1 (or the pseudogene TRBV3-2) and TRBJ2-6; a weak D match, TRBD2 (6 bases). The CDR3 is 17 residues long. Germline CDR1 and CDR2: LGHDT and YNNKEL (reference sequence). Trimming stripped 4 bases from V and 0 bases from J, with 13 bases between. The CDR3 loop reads CASSLYGGASGANVLTF. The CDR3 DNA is TGTGCCAGCAGCCTCTACGGCGGGGCCTCTGGGGCCAACGTCCTGACTTTC.

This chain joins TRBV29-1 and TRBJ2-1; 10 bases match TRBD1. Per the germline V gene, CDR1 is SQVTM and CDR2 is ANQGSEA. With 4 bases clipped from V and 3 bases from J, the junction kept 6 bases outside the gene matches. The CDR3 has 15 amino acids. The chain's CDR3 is CSVGGTGAIYNEQFF. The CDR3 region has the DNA TGCAGCGTTGGAGGGACAGGGGCTATCTACAATGAGCAGTTCTTC.

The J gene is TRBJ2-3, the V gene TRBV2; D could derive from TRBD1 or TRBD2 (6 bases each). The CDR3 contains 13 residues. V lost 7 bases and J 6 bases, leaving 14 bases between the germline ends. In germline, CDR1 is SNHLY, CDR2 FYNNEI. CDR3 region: CASNRGLPDTQYF. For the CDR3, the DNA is TGTGCCAGCAACCGGGGGCTTCCGGATACGCAGTATTTT.

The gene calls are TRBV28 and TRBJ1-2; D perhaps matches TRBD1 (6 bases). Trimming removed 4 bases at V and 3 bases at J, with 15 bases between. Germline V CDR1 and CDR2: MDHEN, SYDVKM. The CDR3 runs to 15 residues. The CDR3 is CASSWAAGVDYGYTF. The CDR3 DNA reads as TGTGCCAGCAGTTGGGCGGCAGGGGTCGACTATGGCTACACCTTC.

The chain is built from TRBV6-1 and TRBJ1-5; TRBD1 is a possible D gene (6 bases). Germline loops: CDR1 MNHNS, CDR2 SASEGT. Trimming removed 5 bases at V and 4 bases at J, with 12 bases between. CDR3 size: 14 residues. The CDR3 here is CASSPQGINQPQHF. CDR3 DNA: TGTGCCAGCAGTCCCCAGGGGATTAATCAGCCCCAGCATTTT.

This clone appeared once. The chain's CDR3 is CASSPRRGSSYEQYF. CDR3 bases: TGTGCCAGCAGCCCCCGGAGGGGGAGCTCCTACGAGCAGTACTTC. The chain is built from TRBV3-1 (or the pseudogene TRBV3-2) and TRBJ2-7; perhaps D is TRBD1 or TRBD2 (6 bases each). CDR1 and CDR2 (germline): LGHDT, YNNKEL (reference sequence). This CDR3 has 15 residues. Deletions cut 4 bases from V and 0 bases from J, with 13 bases between.

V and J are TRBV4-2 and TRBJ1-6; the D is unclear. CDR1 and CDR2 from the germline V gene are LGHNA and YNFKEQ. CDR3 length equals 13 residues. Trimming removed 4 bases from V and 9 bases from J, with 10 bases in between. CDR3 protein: CASSPPGSSPLHF. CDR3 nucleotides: TGTGCCAGCAGCCCTCCCGGGAGTTCACCCCTCCACTTT.

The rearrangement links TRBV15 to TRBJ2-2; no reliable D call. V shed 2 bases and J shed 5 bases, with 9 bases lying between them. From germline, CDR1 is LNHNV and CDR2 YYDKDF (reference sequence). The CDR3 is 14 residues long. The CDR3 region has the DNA TGTGCCACCAGCAGACAGACGGAAACCGGGGAGCTGTTTTTT. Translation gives CATSRQTETGELFF.

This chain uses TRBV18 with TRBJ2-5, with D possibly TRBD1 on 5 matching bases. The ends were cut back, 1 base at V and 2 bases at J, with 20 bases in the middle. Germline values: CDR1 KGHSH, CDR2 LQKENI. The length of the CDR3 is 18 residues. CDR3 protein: CASSPLRGQGDGQETQYF. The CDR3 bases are TGTGCCAGCTCACCACTGCGAGGACAAGGGGATGGACAAGAGACCCAGTACTTC.

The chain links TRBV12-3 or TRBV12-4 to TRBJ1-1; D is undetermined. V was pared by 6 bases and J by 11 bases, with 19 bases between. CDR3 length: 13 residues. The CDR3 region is CASSPARRVNAFF. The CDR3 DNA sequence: TGTGCCAGCAGCCCCGCGCGGCGGGTAAATGCTTTCTTT.

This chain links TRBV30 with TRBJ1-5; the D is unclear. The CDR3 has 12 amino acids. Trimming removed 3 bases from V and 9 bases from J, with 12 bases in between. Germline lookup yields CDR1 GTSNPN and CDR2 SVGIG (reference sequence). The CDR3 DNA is TGTGCCTGGAGCGGCCCCGTTGGGCCCCAGCATTTT. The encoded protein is CAWSGPVGPQHF.

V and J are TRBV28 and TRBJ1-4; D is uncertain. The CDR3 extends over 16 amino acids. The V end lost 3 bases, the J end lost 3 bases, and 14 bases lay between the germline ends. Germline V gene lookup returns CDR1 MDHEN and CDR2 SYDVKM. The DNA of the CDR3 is TGTGCCAGCAGTTTCGGGCCATCCTTCGCTAATGAAAAACTGTTTTTT. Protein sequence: CASSFGPSFANEKLFF.

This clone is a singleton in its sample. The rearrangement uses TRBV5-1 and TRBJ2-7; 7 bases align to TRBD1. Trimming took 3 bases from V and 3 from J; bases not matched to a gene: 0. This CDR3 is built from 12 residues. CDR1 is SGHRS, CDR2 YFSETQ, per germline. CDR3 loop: CASSYRGYEQYF. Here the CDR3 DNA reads TGCGCCAGCAGCTACAGGGGCTACGAGCAGTACTTC.